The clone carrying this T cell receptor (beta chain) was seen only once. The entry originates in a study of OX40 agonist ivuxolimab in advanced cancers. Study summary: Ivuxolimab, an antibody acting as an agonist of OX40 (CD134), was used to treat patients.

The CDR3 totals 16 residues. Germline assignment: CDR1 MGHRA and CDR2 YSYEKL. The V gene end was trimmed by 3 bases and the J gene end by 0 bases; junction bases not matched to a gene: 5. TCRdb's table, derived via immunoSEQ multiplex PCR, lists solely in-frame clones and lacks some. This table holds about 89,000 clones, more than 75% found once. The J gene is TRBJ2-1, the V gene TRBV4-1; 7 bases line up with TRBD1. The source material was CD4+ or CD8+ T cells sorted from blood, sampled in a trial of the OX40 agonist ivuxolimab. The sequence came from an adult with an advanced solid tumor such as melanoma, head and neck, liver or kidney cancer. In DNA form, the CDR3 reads TGCGCCAGCAGCCACATACGGGACAGCTCCTACAATGAGCAGTTCTTC. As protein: CASSHIRDSSYNEQFF.